The present entry profiles one TCR beta chain with its context. Its antigen is unidentified. Treatment noted: roughly 19 received Ad26.COV2.S at low or high dose, single or two shots; roughly five received placebo; per-sample allocation not given. The investigators took samples on day 63 after the first vaccine or placebo injection. In Boston, an adult donor aged 18-55 years took part. This vaccine is an Ad26 vector that expresses the Wuhan-strain SARS-CoV-2 spike. The entry originates in a study of Ad26.COV2.S vaccination and SARS-CoV-2 variants. The wider study: The donor was enrolled in the Ad26.COV2.S arm of the COV1001 trial. Study observations and caveats: It is possible that the TCR breadth and depth analyses underestimated the total T cell responses.

Only in-frame clones appear in the TCRdb table, and some are missing; sequencing was by immunoSEQ multiplex PCR. This table holds some 420,000 clones, more than 75% found once. This clonotype originated in a person aged 18 to 65 who received the Ad26.COV2.S COVID-19 vaccine or a placebo. The material was peripheral blood, obtained in a trial of Ad26.COV2.S vaccine versus placebo.

The CDR3 is CASSVDSTDTQYF. In DNA, the CDR3 is TGTGCCAGCAGCGTCGACAGCACAGATACGCAGTATTTT. V and J are TRBV7-2 and TRBJ2-3; D gene unclear. Per the germline V gene, CDR1 is SGHTA and CDR2 is FQGNSA. Trimming stripped 5 bases from V and 0 bases from J, with 6 bases between. CDR3 length: 13 amino acids.